This T cell receptor beta chain stems from a study of blood T cell repertoires in COVID-19. Profiled with immunoSEQ multiplex PCR; TCRdb holds only in-frame clones, not every one. The sample records some 490,000 clones, 80% to 90% being singletons. All enrollees were about 18 to 95 years old and from 25 or so US areas. Germline-derived CDR1 and CDR2 are MNHEY and SVGAGI. V lost 8 bases and J lost 4; bases outside the gene matches: 2. This CDR3 is 12 amino acids long. The receptor comes from an older woman who had recovered from COVID-19. Sequencing was performed on PBMCs or T cells enriched from blood (not recorded which). The rearrangement joins TRBV6-5 to TRBJ2-5; 9 bases align to TRBD1. CDR3 residues: CASEGQGETQYF. CDR3 DNA: TGTGCCAGCGAGGGACAGGGAGAGACCCAGTACTTC.